The clone carrying this TCR beta chain was counted ten times or more. Its antigen is unknown. Each donor was a healthy Caucasian. V lost 1 base and J 7 bases, leaving 13 bases between the germline ends. CDR3 length: 14 amino acids. The sample comes from a study of identical twins. Findings and caveats of the study: The models systematically underestimated how much out-of-frame TCR alpha was shared in monozygotic twins. Where out-of-frame alpha sequences were twin-shared, they showed excess low generation probability.

Each CDR3 protein is one row after TCRdb ran MiXCR on the 5' RACE reads. The sample lists roughly 350,000 distinct CDR3 sequences, about 12% seen once, with 7.2% in the top ten. These data also formed part of another study, on yellow fever vaccine responses in identical twins.

This receptor was identified in a woman in her late teens or twenties in good health. The sample taken for sequencing was CD8+ T cells sorted from blood. This sequence joins TRBV12-3 or TRBV12-4 and TRBJ2-5; D might be TRBD1 (6 bases). CDR3 bases: TGTGCCAGCAGTTTAGACACAGGGTGGAGGACCCAGTACTTC. It codes for CASSLDTGWRTQYF.